This paragraph reports one T cell receptor beta chain. As yet, its antigen is unknown. Trimming took 4 bases from V and 4 from J; bases not matched to a gene: 6. Germline CDR1 is MGHDK and CDR2 is SYGVNS. This CDR3 comprises 15 residues. This sample stems from a study of circulating and synovial CD4+ cells in juvenile arthritis. Assay used: immunoSEQ multiplex PCR; TCRdb lists only in-frame clones, some missing. The repertoire includes about 34,000 clones, over 95% of them detected once, and approximately 0.17% sits in the top ten. Findings and limits, study-wide: Compared with bulk blood, circulating pathogenic-like lymphocytes shared substantially more CDR3 sequences with synovial T cells. These repertoires were less diverse than bulk blood CD4 repertoires. T cell genome counts differed by at least an order of magnitude between CPL and CD4 samples. The pathogenic-like versus bulk T cell difference escaped Vbeta family analysis.

The chain couples TRBV25-1 to TRBJ1-1, with 10 bases that match TRBD1. The sample taken for sequencing was CD4+ T cells from blood. This sequence originates from a human donor with juvenile idiopathic arthritis. The CDR3 sequence: CASSAMTGGGTEAFF. The DNA for the CDR3 is TGTGCCAGCAGTGCGATGACAGGGGGCGGCACTGAAGCTTTCTTT.